These 7 T cell receptor beta chains originate from one sample sequenced in a study of control samples from healthy donors and cancer patients. Method: immunoSEQ multiplex PCR; TCRdb's copy keeps in-frame clones and lacks some. Of 180,000 or so clones listed, about nine tenths are singletons. The source material was blood. These receptors came from a woman aged 25 to 45 in good health.

CDR3 sequence (DNA): TGTGCCACCAGCAGAGATCTCGGGAGCTCCTACGAGCAGTACTTC. It translates to CATSRDLGSSYEQYF. The rearrangement joins TRBV15 to TRBJ2-7, with TRBD2 as a possible D gene (6 bases). The CDR3 extends over 15 amino acids. Germline CDR1 LNHNV, CDR2 YYDKDF (reference sequence). V shed 0 bases and J shed 0 bases, with 9 bases lying between them.

This rearrangement joins TRBV27 to TRBJ2-3; 9 nucleotides agree with TRBD1. This CDR3 contains 18 residues. The germline V gene has CDR1 MNHEY and CDR2 SMNVEV (reference sequence). Trimming removed 3 bases from V and 0 bases from J; junction bases left unmatched: 10. CDR3 sequence (DNA): TGTGCCAGCAGTTTCACAGGGGGCCCGGGAGTTAGCACAGATACGCAGTATTTT. Its protein product is CASSFTGGPGVSTDTQYF.

V and J are TRBV2 and TRBJ1-2; tentative D call: TRBD1 (5 bases). V lost 1 base and J lost 6, with 15 bases in between. CDR3 length: 15 amino acids. Germline CDR1 is SNHLY and CDR2 is FYNNEI. The CDR3 sequence is CASSEGAGKGDGYTF. CDR3 DNA: TGTGCCAGCAGTGAAGGGGCAGGGAAGGGTGATGGCTACACCTTC.

This sequence joins TRBV6-5 and TRBJ2-7; 9 bases align to TRBD1. The J segment lost 6 bases and the V segment lost 4 bases, leaving 1 base of the junction unmatched. CDR3 length: 12 residues. Germline values: CDR1 MNHEY, CDR2 SVGAGI. Written as DNA, the CDR3 is TGTGCCAGCAGTTTGACAGGGGGCGAGCAGTACTTC. This sequence encodes CASSLTGGEQYF.

The chain links TRBV4-2 to TRBJ1-5, with 7 bases fitting TRBD1. The CDR3 has 14 residues. V lost 5 bases, J lost 3 bases, and 4 bases stayed unmatched. CDR1 LGHNA and CDR2 YNFKEQ come from the germline V gene. The CDR3 here is CASSYDRDNQPQHF. The CDR3 bases are TGTGCCAGCAGCTACGACAGGGACAATCAGCCCCAGCATTTT.

The table lists this clone with a count of one. V is TRBV19 and J is TRBJ1-3; D is ambiguous. Germline CDR1 and CDR2: LNHDA and SQIVND (reference sequence). The CDR3 has 15 amino acids. Trimming stripped 2 bases from V and 0 bases from J, with 8 bases between. The CDR3 here is CASSIRADSGNTIYF. In DNA form, the CDR3 reads TGTGCCAGTAGTATAAGGGCGGACTCTGGAAACACCATATATTTT.

Written as DNA, the CDR3 is TGTGCCAGCAGCTTAGGTCGGGGAGGGGTCTACGAGCAGTACTTC. As protein: CASSLGRGGVYEQYF. The chain uses TRBV7-8 and TRBJ2-7; 7 bases match TRBD2. The germline gives CDR1 SGHVS, CDR2 FQNEAQ. V was clipped by 1 base and J by 3 bases; unmatched bases: 6. The CDR3 covers 15 residues.